The 32 T cell receptor beta chains given below trace back to one sample, sequenced in a study of blood T cell repertoires in COVID-19 (dated by TCRdb to 2018 to 2021). Library preparation employed the immunoSEQ multiplex PCR assay. The table comes from immuneACCESS by way of TCRdb, which keeps in-frame sequences with V and J called. Part of the clones is missing from these tables; in studies checked, under half for an unresolved V gene and the rest for unknown reasons. Present in this sample are about 200,000 clones, approximately 78% of which were seen just once. The ten most abundant clones make up about 9.4% of the sample. Specimen: peripheral blood. These receptors originate from a woman of 80 years or more with acute or convalescent COVID-19.

The chain employs TRBV19 and TRBJ1-4; TRBD1 might be the D (6 bases). The CDR3 has 16 amino acids. Germline CDR1 and CDR2: LNHDA and SQIVND (reference sequence). V was shortened by 2 bases and J by 8 bases, with 18 bases between the two germline ends. CDR3: CASSIFGGRGEEKLFF. For the CDR3, the DNA is TGTGCCAGTAGTATATTTGGGGGCAGGGGAGAAGAAAAACTGTTTTTT.

The chain carries TRBV5-5 and TRBJ2-1; 11 bases line up with TRBD1. Germline loops: CDR1 SGHKS, CDR2 YYEKEE (reference sequence). The CDR3 spans 15 residues. Trimming removed 5 bases from V and 4 bases from J; junction bases left unmatched: 5. The CDR3 spells CASRLGQGAYNEQFF. The CDR3 DNA reads as TGTGCCAGCAGATTAGGACAGGGGGCTTACAATGAGCAGTTCTTC. Using reference TRBV5-5 and TRBJ2-1 for the parts outside the CDR3, the full variable domain is DAGVTQSPTHLIKTRGQQVTLRCSPISGHKSVSWYQQVLGQGPQFIFQYYEKEERGRGNFPDRFSARQFPNYSSELNVNALLLGDSALYLCASRLGQGAYNEQFFGPGTRLTVL.

This chain uses TRBV6-2 or TRBV6-3 with TRBJ2-5; TRBD2 matches 12 bases. This CDR3 has 18 residues. The J segment lost 4 bases and the V segment lost 4 bases, leaving 13 bases of the junction unmatched. In germline, CDR1 is MNHEY, CDR2 SVGEGT. The chain's CDR3 is CASSSTSGGPSIRETQYF. The CDR3, as DNA: TGTGCCAGCAGTTCGACTAGCGGGGGACCCTCAATCAGAGAGACCCAGTACTTC.

V and J are TRBV15 and TRBJ2-1; D unresolved. V lost 1 base and J lost 4, with 8 bases in between. The germline V gene encodes CDR1 LNHNV and CDR2 YYDKDF (reference sequence). This CDR3 region has 14 residues. The CDR3 region has the DNA TGTGCCACCAGCAGAGGATCCCAGTACAATGAGCAGTTCTTC. It codes for CATSRGSQYNEQFF.

V usage is TRBV6-6 and J usage is TRBJ2-1, with 13 bases that match TRBD2. This CDR3 comprises 20 residues. V was pared by 5 bases and J by 5 bases, with 18 bases of the junction left unmatched. Looked up from germline, CDR1 is MNHNY and CDR2 is SVGAGI (reference sequence). The CDR3 region is CASSPVTSGGATISDNEQFF. CDR3 DNA: TGTGCCAGCAGTCCGGTCACTAGCGGGGGGGCTACGATTTCAGACAATGAGCAGTTCTTC.

V gene TRBV30 combines with J gene TRBJ2-7, with D maybe TRBD1 (5 bases). V dropped 0 bases and J dropped 4 bases, with 7 bases sitting between them. The germline CDR1 and CDR2 sequences are GTSNPN and SVGIG (reference sequence). This CDR3 contains 12 residues. CDR3 region: CAWSVTGYEQYF. The CDR3, as DNA: TGTGCCTGGAGTGTAACAGGATACGAGCAGTACTTC.

This chain uses TRBV9 with TRBJ2-5; 7 bases fit TRBD2. This CDR3 is built from 15 residues. Germline V gene sequence: CDR1 SGDLS, CDR2 YYNGEE. V was clipped by 4 bases and J by 5 bases; unmatched bases: 11. The CDR3 DNA reads TGTGCCAGCAGCCCCCCTCCCGCGGGAGTCGAGACCCAGTACTTC. Its protein product is CASSPPPAGVETQYF.

The rearrangement joins TRBV10-1 to TRBJ2-7; tentatively, D is TRBD2 (5 bases). V shed 6 bases and J shed 0 bases, with 24 bases lying between them. The CDR3 length is 18 residues. Germline V gene lookup returns CDR1 WNHNN and CDR2 SYGVQD (reference sequence). The CDR3 region is CASSHKEASRRSSYEQYF. DNA of the CDR3: TGCGCCAGCAGCCACAAGGAGGCCTCTCGTAGGAGCTCCTACGAGCAGTACTTC.

The CDR3, as DNA: TGTGCCAGCAGTCGACAGGGCGGTCAGCCCCAGCATTTT. Amino acids: CASSRQGGQPQHF. The rearrangement uses TRBV12-3 or TRBV12-4 and TRBJ1-5, with 7 bases identical to TRBD1. V shed 5 bases, J shed 6 bases, and the junction held 4 bases outside the gene matches. This CDR3 has 13 residues.

The V call is TRBV16, the J call TRBJ2-6, with D possibly matching TRBD1 (5 bases). In germline, CDR1 is KGHSY, CDR2 FQNENV. Trimming stripped 4 bases from V and 5 bases from J, with 18 bases between. CDR3 length: 17 amino acids. The CDR3 spells CASSRGQVGLWANVLTF. CDR3 sequence (DNA): TGTGCCAGCAGCCGCGGCCAGGTGGGGCTTTGGGCCAACGTCCTGACTTTC.

This clone was counted a single time. V is TRBV3-1 (or the pseudogene TRBV3-2) and J is TRBJ2-7; 9 bases match TRBD1. This CDR3 spans 13 amino acids. CDR1 is LGHDT and CDR2 is YNNKEL in the germline V gene (reference sequence). Trimming at V came to 5 bases and at J to 5 bases, leaving 4 bases not matched to a gene. CDR3 protein: CASSSQGAHEQYF. CDR3 nucleotide sequence: TGTGCCAGCAGCTCACAGGGGGCCCACGAGCAGTACTTC.

The chain is built from TRBV5-1 and TRBJ2-7; possibly TRBD1 for D (6 bases). Germline V gene sequence: CDR1 SGHRS, CDR2 YFSETQ. The germline V and J ends were trimmed by 4 bases and 3 bases, with 14 bases remaining between them. This CDR3 is 14 amino acids long. The CDR3 is CASSLRDTFYEQYF. The CDR3 DNA follows: TGCGCCAGCAGCCTCCGGGACACCTTCTACGAGCAGTACTTC. The whole variable domain, remainder taken from reference TRBV5-1 and TRBJ2-7, is KAGVTQTPRYLIKTRGQQVTLSCSPISGHRSVSWYQQTPGQGLQFLFEYFSETQRNKGNFPGRFSGRQFSNSRSEMNVSTLELGDSALYLCASSLRDTFYEQYFGPGTRLTVT.

The CDR3 nucleotides are TGTGCCAGCAGCCAGGGGAGCCAGGAGACCCAGTACTTC. Its translation: CASSQGSQETQYF. The chain carries TRBV3-1 (or the pseudogene TRBV3-2) and TRBJ2-5; the D gene is possibly TRBD2 (5 bases). This CDR3 is built from 13 residues. Between the trimmed V and J ends, which lost 3 bases and 5 bases, there was a span of 10 bases. CDR1 and CDR2 (germline): LGHDT, YNNKEL (reference sequence).

V usage is TRBV5-1 and J usage is TRBJ1-4, with TRBD1 matching over 9 bases. From germline, CDR1 is SGHRS and CDR2 YFSETQ. CDR3 length: 18 amino acids. Trimming cost V 0 bases and J 0 bases; bases outside gene matches: 6. The CDR3 coding sequence is TGCGCCAGCAGCTTGGCCGAGGGACAGGGTCCAACTAATGAAAAACTGTTTTTT. This translates into CASSLAEGQGPTNEKLFF. Based on the CDR3 plus reference TRBV5-1 and TRBJ1-4, the full variable domain is KAGVTQTPRYLIKTRGQQVTLSCSPISGHRSVSWYQQTPGQGLQFLFEYFSETQRNKGNFPGRFSGRQFSNSRSEMNVSTLELGDSALYLCASSLAEGQGPTNEKLFFGSGTQLSVL.

J is TRBJ1-2 and V is TRBV30, with 8 bases fitting TRBD1. This CDR3 comprises 13 residues. The germline V gene encodes CDR1 GTSNPN and CDR2 SVGIG (reference sequence). The V and J ends lost 4 bases and 8 bases, in that order; junction bases with no gene match: 9. The CDR3 region has the DNA TGTGCCTGGAACGCCCCAGGGGGCGGAGGCTACACCTTC. This codes for CAWNAPGGGGYTF. Together with reference TRBV30 and TRBJ1-2, the CDR3 gives the full variable domain: SQTIHQWPATLVQPVGSPLSLECTVEGTSNPNLYWYRQAAGRGLQLLFYSVGIGQISSEVPQNLSASRPQDRQFILSSKKLLLSDSGFYLCAWNAPGGGGYTFGSGTRLTVV.

The chain recombines TRBV3-1 (or the pseudogene TRBV3-2) with TRBJ2-7; no definite D call. Germline CDR1 LGHDT, CDR2 YNNKEL (reference sequence). V shed 8 bases and J shed 6 bases, with 20 bases lying between them. This CDR3 comprises 14 residues. CDR3 region: CASGKYDSTGEQYF. In DNA, the CDR3 is TGTGCCAGCGGAAAATATGACTCAACCGGCGAGCAGTACTTC.

J is TRBJ2-7 and V is TRBV6-5; D is perhaps TRBD1 (6 bases). V lost 10 bases, J lost 0 bases, and 13 bases lay in between. Germline V gene lookup returns CDR1 MNHEY and CDR2 SVGAGI. This CDR3 spans 13 amino acids. CDR3 coding DNA: TGTGCCACTATGACAGGTCACTCCTACGAGCAGTACTTC. Encoded protein: CATMTGHSYEQYF.

The genes are TRBV4-3 and TRBJ1-2; 8 bases line up with TRBD1. Per the germline V gene, CDR1 is LGHNA and CDR2 is YSLEER. The CDR3 loop spans 14 amino acids. Losses at the gene ends were 3 bases for V and 8 bases for J; bases not matched to a gene: 8. Here the CDR3 DNA reads TGCGCCAGCAGCCAGGACAGGGCCTATGAGGGCTACACCTTC. This codes for CASSQDRAYEGYTF.

The V call is TRBV7-9, the J call TRBJ2-2; possible D gene TRBD2, 5 bases. Germline values: CDR1 SEHNR, CDR2 FQNEAQ (reference sequence). V was trimmed by 6 bases and J by 1 base, leaving 18 bases between them. The CDR3 runs 17 residues. The CDR3 DNA is TGTGCCAGCAGTTCAACCGATCCCGGGGTGAACACCGGGGAGCTGTTTTTT. Residues: CASSSTDPGVNTGELFF.

The J gene is TRBJ1-1, the V gene TRBV5-1; TRBD1 matches 7 bases. CDR1 and CDR2 (germline): SGHRS, YFSETQ. This CDR3 has 14 residues. The junction had 10 bases not matched to a gene; V was cut back by 3 bases and J by 8 bases. The CDR3 coding sequence is TGCGCCAGCAGCTGGACAACAGGGGTGGAAGAAGCTTTCTTT. Translation gives CASSWTTGVEEAFF.

The CDR3 DNA follows: TGTGCCTGGAGTGGCCTAAAAGAGACCCAGTACTTC. The encoded protein is CAWSGLKETQYF. The chain links TRBV30 to TRBJ2-5; D not resolved. Trimming removed 1 base at V and 3 bases at J, with 6 bases between. In germline, CDR1 is GTSNPN, CDR2 SVGIG (reference sequence). This CDR3 comprises 12 residues.

V usage is TRBV7-9 and J usage is TRBJ2-5; TRBD1 matches at 9 bases. With V trimmed by 7 bases and J by 4 bases, 4 bases remained unmatched. This CDR3 spans 13 amino acids. Germline CDR1 and CDR2: SEHNR and FQNEAQ (reference sequence). The CDR3 region is CASNRDRAETQYF. The CDR3 DNA reads TGTGCCAGCAACCGGGACAGGGCAGAGACCCAGTACTTC.

V is TRBV6-5 and J is TRBJ2-1; 8 bases map to TRBD1. Germline values: CDR1 MNHEY, CDR2 SVGAGI. J was trimmed by 4 bases and V by 6 bases; bases with no gene match: 5. This CDR3 comprises 14 residues. In DNA form, the CDR3 reads TGTGCCAGCAGCCAGACAGGGGATTACAATGAGCAGTTCTTC. Translation: CASSQTGDYNEQFF.

This clone was seen only a few times. The genes are TRBV7-6 and TRBJ2-2; TRBD1 matches at 8 bases. This CDR3 is 17 amino acids long. J was trimmed by 1 base and V by 5 bases; bases with no gene match: 9. Germline lookup yields CDR1 SGHVS and CDR2 FNYEAQ. CDR3 DNA: TGTGCCAGCAGCCCCCCGGTAGGACAGGGGAACACCGGGGAGCTGTTTTTT. Its translation: CASSPPVGQGNTGELFF. The full variable domain, in which reference TRBV7-6 and TRBJ2-2 provide the parts outside the CDR3, is GAGVSQSPRYKVTKRGQDVALRCDPISGHVSLYWYRQALGQGPEFLTYFNYEAQQDKSGLPNDRFSAERPEGSISTLTIQRTEQRDSAMYRCASSPPVGQGNTGELFFGEGSRLTVL.

This chain joins TRBV9 and TRBJ2-2; 12 bases are a match to TRBD2. In germline, CDR1 is SGDLS, CDR2 YYNGEE. CDR3 length: 17 amino acids. V trimming: 5 bases; J trimming: 5 bases; junction bases outside the gene matches: 10. CDR3 protein: CASSPITGTSGTGELFF. DNA of the CDR3: TGTGCCAGCAGTCCCATTACCGGGACTAGCGGGACCGGGGAGCTGTTTTTT.

There are a few counts of this clone. The chain couples TRBV3-1 (or the pseudogene TRBV3-2) to TRBJ1-2; TRBD1 is a possible D gene (6 bases). Germline loops: CDR1 LGHDT, CDR2 YNNKEL (reference sequence). This CDR3 contains 14 residues. V lost 0 bases and J 8 bases, leaving 13 bases between the germline ends. The CDR3 DNA reads as TGTGCCAGCAGCCAAGATCTCACAGGGAGCGGCTACACCTTC. Encoded protein: CASSQDLTGSGYTF.

The chain combines TRBV30 with TRBJ2-5, with D possibly being TRBD1 (5 bases). The ends were cut back, 0 bases at V and 2 bases at J, with 7 bases in the middle. The CDR3 totals 13 residues. Germline CDR1 GTSNPN, CDR2 SVGIG (reference sequence). The CDR3 DNA reads as TGTGCCTGGAGTGTGGGGCAGCAAGAGACCCAGTACTTC. Protein product: CAWSVGQQETQYF.

CDR3 DNA: TGTGCCACCAGTCTCAGGGGACCTGAATCCTACAATGAGCAGTTCTTC. It is translated as CATSLRGPESYNEQFF. This chain uses TRBV24-1 with TRBJ2-1; perhaps TRBD1 as D (6 bases). Germline values: CDR1 KGHDR, CDR2 SFDVKD. CDR3 length equals 16 residues. Trimming shortened V by 6 bases and J by 1 base, and 15 bases separated the two germline ends.

This clone appeared a few times. The CDR3 reads CASSPGTGLDYGYTF. The CDR3 DNA reads as TGTGCCAGCAGCCCTGGGACAGGGCTAGACTATGGCTACACCTTC. This chain uses TRBV9 with TRBJ1-2, with 9 bases fitting TRBD1. The CDR3 loop spans 15 amino acids. Germline CDR1 reads SGDLS; CDR2 reads YYNGEE. V lost 4 bases, J lost 3 bases, and 7 bases stayed unmatched.

The chain has TRBV6-6 and TRBJ1-1; 9 positions agree with TRBD1. V lost 6 bases and J lost 6; bases outside the gene matches: 8. Germline lookup yields CDR1 MNHNY and CDR2 SVGAGI (reference sequence). The CDR3 loop spans 14 amino acids. The CDR3 DNA reads TGTGCCAGCAGCAGCCGGGACAGGGAATCTGAAGCTTTCTTT. The encoded protein is CASSSRDRESEAFF.

This clone was detected a few times. V and J are TRBV5-1 and TRBJ2-2; tentatively, D is TRBD1 (7 bases). This CDR3 has 15 residues. The V end was cut by 1 base, the J end by 5 bases, with 12 bases between. The germline CDR1 and CDR2 sequences are SGHRS and YFSETQ. Here the CDR3 reads CASSLSQGGTGELFF. CDR3 bases: TGCGCCAGCAGCTTGAGTCAGGGGGGAACCGGGGAGCTGTTTTTT.

The rearrangement joins TRBV28 to TRBJ2-7; 7 nucleotides agree with TRBD1. V was pared by 5 bases and J by 7 bases, with 11 bases of the junction left unmatched. The CDR3 spans 14 residues. Germline CDR1 is MDHEN and CDR2 is SYDVKM. The CDR3 sequence is CASSRDSPYTEQYF. In DNA, the CDR3 is TGTGCCAGCAGTAGGGACAGCCCTTATACTGAGCAGTACTTC.